The rows below give T cell receptor beta chains drawn from one sample of a study of T cells in Graves' hyperthyroidism and ophthalmopathy. TCRdb independently ran MiXCR on the multiplex PCR reads; one entry per CDR3 protein. The sample has 300,000 to 500,000 distinct CDR3 sequences, 11% to 15% seen once. Material for sequencing was blood. The receptors originated from a man between 45 and 60 years old with Graves' ophthalmopathy. The CDR3 runs from the conserved cysteine through the conserved F or W. D genes are given only for firm matches.

d_gene: TRBD1; v_gene: TRBV13; CDR3aa: CASSLGRGLENIQYF
d_gene: -; v_gene: TRBV7-9; CDR3aa: CASSRDKTGETQYF
d_gene: TRBD2; v_gene: TRBV12-3/TRBV12-4; CDR3aa: CASSRLAGGHNEQFF
d_gene: TRBD2; v_gene: TRBV2; CDR3aa: CASTRTSGRIATGELFF
d_gene: -; v_gene: TRBV30; CDR3aa: CAWSGSGNTIYF
d_gene: -; v_gene: TRBV5-1; CDR3aa: CASRKQETQYF
d_gene: TRBD1; v_gene: TRBV28; CDR3aa: CASSTRQGASGNQPQHF
d_gene: -; v_gene: TRBV7-9; CDR3aa: CASSHRQENYGYTF
d_gene: -; v_gene: TRBV7-3; CDR3aa: CATAMRDTQYF
d_gene: TRBD1; v_gene: TRBV19; CDR3aa: CASSLDRLEAFF
d_gene: TRBD1; v_gene: TRBV12-3/TRBV12-4; CDR3aa: CASRGGTESNQPQHF
d_gene: -; v_gene: TRBV11-2; CDR3aa: CASSLGLVNTGELFF
d_gene: -; v_gene: TRBV5-5; CDR3aa: CASSLVAVAATGELFF